One sample yielded the 10 T cell receptor beta chains listed below, sequenced in a study of CD8+CD57+ T cells in acquired aplastic anemia. Genomic DNA was employed as the template in profiling TCR beta VDJ and CDR3. Each CDR3 protein gets one entry after TCRdb re-called the reads with MiXCR. The table lists 200,000 to 300,000 distinct CDR3 sequences, roughly half of them singletons, with less than 9% in the top ten. By flow cytometry, patients selected for sequencing had shown an expansion of CD8+CD57+ cells. The sequenced sample consisted of sorted CD4+, CD8+, or CD8+CD57+ T cells (not recorded which) from PBMCs. The receptors originated from a human donor with aplastic anemia.

This clonotype occurred many times. The genes are TRBV24-1 and TRBJ2-3, with D possibly TRBD1 on 6 matching bases. This CDR3 comprises 19 residues. Per the germline V gene, CDR1 is KGHDR and CDR2 is SFDVKD. V lost 2 bases, J lost 2 bases, and 22 bases lay in between. The CDR3 loop is CATSDSRYRDTTATDTQYF. CDR3 nucleotide sequence: TGTGCCACCAGTGATTCTCGCTACCGGGACACCACTGCCACAGATACGCAGTATTTT.

This chain joins TRBV15 and TRBJ1-2, with a possible D match to TRBD1 (5 bases). V shed 3 bases and J shed 4 bases, with 18 bases lying between them. The CDR3 contains 16 residues. The germline V gene has CDR1 LNHNV and CDR2 YYDKDF (reference sequence). The CDR3, as DNA: TGTGCCACCAGCAGCCAAGTTGCAGGGATCCCCTATGGCTACACCTTC. Amino acids: CATSSQVAGIPYGYTF. The variable domain in full, with the rest retrieved from reference TRBV15 and TRBJ1-2, is DAMVIQNPRYQVTQFGKPVTLSCSQTLNHNVMYWYQQKSSQAPKLLFHYYDKDFNNEADTPDNFQSRRPNTSFCFLDIRSPGLGDTAMYLCATSSQVAGIPYGYTFGSGTRLTVV.

This clonotype was seen ten or more times. The genes are TRBV5-5 and TRBJ1-2, with TRBD1 matching 7 bases. The germline CDR1 and CDR2 sequences are SGHKS and YYEKEE (reference sequence). V gave up 5 bases and J gave up 8 bases; unmatched junction bases: 9. The CDR3 contains 13 residues. As DNA, the CDR3 is TGTGCCAGCAGGCCGGCGACAGGGAAAGGCTACACCTTC. It is translated as CASRPATGKGYTF.

This clonotype has a handful of counts. This chain uses TRBV2 with TRBJ2-7, with 9 positions matching TRBD2. The V segment lost 0 bases and the J segment 2 bases; nucleotides outside the gene matches: 5. The length of the CDR3 is 16 residues. Germline values: CDR1 SNHLY, CDR2 FYNNEI. CDR3 sequence: CASSEAEAGGTYEQYF. The CDR3 nucleotides are TGTGCCAGCAGTGAAGCAGAAGCGGGAGGCACCTACGAGCAGTACTTC.

Here the CDR3 reads CASSQRLGTATYEQYF. The CDR3 nucleotides read TGTGCCAGCAGCCAAAGATTAGGGACAGCGACCTACGAGCAGTACTTC. This chain uses TRBV14 with TRBJ2-7, with 7 bases aligning to TRBD1. The CDR3 has 16 amino acids. Per germline, CDR1 SGHDN and CDR2 FVKESK. The junction had 9 bases not matched to a gene; V was cut back by 2 bases and J by 2 bases. Filled out from reference TRBV14 and TRBJ2-7, the complete variable domain reads EAGVTQFPSHSVIEKGQTVTLRCDPISGHDNLYWYRRVMGKEIKFLLHFVKESKQDESGMPNNRFLAERTGGTYSTLKVQPAELEDSGVYFCASSQRLGTATYEQYFGPGTRLTVT.

This chain joins TRBV5-4 and TRBJ2-7; a possible D gene is TRBD2 (5 bases). The CDR3 is 13 amino acids. CDR1 is SGHNT, CDR2 YYREEE, per germline (reference sequence). Trimming cost V 0 bases and J 4 bases, with 8 bases left between them. CDR3 region: CASSLVSGYEQYF. The CDR3 region has the DNA TGTGCCAGCAGCTTGGTTTCGGGGTACGAGCAGTACTTC.

Details on this clonotype: A junction boundary mismatches the germline segment, possibly from a read error. This sequence joins TRBV24-1 and TRBJ2-3; D unclear. The CDR3 spans 12 residues. The germline V gene encodes CDR1 KGHDR and CDR2 SFDVKD. The CDR3 DNA reads as TGTGCCACCAGTGAGAGCACAGATACGCAGTACTTT. It specifies CATSESTDTQYF.

The chain employs TRBV5-1 and TRBJ1-2; D gene unclear. CDR3 length: 16 amino acids. Germline V CDR1 and CDR2: SGHRS, YFSETQ. Trimming removed 4 bases at V and 1 base at J, with 17 bases between. Written as DNA, the CDR3 is TGCGCCAGCAGCCCGGTAGGGTCCACGTTTAACTATGGCTACACCTTC. The encoded protein is CASSPVGSTFNYGYTF.

In this sample, this clonotype turned up many times. The rearrangement uses TRBV19 and TRBJ1-6, with a possible D match to TRBD1 (5 bases). The CDR3 is 13 amino acids. Germline values: CDR1 LNHDA, CDR2 SQIVND (reference sequence). V was clipped by 3 bases and J by 7 bases, with 7 bases between them. CDR3 sequence (DNA): TGTGCCAGTAGTATTTCAGGGAATTCACCCCTCCACTTT. Translating it yields CASSISGNSPLHF.

To note about this clonotype: Just one base apart from a much larger clone, this may be a read error. The chain's CDR3 is CASSHPFGEADTKYF. CDR3 nucleotides: TGCGCCAGCAGCCACCCCTTCGGAGAGGCAGATACGAAGTATTTT. The rearrangement links TRBV4-1 to TRBJ2-3; D call uncertain. CDR3 length: 15 amino acids. CDR1 and CDR2 from the germline V gene are MGHRA and YSYEKL.